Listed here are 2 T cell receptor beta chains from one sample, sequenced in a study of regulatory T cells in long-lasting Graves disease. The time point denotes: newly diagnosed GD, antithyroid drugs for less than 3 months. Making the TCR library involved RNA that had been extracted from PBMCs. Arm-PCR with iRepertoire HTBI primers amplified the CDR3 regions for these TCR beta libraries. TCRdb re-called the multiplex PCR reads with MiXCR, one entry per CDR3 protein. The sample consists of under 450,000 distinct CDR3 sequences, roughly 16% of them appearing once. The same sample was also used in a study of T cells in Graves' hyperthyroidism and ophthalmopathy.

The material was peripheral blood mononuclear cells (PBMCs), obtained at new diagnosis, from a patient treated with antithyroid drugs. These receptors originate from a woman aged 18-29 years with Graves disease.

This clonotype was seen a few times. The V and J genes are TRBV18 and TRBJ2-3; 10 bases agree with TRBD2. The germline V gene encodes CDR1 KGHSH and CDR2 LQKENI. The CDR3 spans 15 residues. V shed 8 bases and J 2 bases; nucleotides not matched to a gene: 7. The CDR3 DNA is TGTGCCAGCAGTGGAGCGGGAGGGCCCACAGATACGCAGTATTTT. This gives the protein CASSGAGGPTDTQYF. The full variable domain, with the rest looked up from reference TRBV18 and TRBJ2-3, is NAGVMQNPRHLVRRRGQEARLRCSPMKGHSHVYWYRQLPEEGLKFMVYLQKENIIDESGMPKERFSAEFPKEGPSILRIQQVVRGDSAAYFCASSGAGGPTDTQYFGPGTRLTVL.

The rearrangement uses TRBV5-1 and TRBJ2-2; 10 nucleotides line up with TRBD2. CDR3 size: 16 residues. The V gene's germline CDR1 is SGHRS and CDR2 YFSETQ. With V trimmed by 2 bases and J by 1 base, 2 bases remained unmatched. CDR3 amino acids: CASSFIAGGNTGELFF. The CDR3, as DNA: TGCGCCAGCAGCTTTATAGCGGGAGGGAACACCGGGGAGCTGTTTTTT.